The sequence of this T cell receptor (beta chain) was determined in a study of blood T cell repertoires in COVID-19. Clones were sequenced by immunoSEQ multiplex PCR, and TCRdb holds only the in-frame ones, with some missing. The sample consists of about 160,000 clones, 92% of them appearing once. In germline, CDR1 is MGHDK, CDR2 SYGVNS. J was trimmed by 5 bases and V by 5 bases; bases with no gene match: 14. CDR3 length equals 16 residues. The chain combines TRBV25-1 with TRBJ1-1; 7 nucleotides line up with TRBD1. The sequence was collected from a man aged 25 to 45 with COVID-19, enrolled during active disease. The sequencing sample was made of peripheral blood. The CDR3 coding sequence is TGTGCCAGCAGTCCGATATCGACAGGGTCAGTGACTGAAGCTTTCTTT. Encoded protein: CASSPISTGSVTEAFF.